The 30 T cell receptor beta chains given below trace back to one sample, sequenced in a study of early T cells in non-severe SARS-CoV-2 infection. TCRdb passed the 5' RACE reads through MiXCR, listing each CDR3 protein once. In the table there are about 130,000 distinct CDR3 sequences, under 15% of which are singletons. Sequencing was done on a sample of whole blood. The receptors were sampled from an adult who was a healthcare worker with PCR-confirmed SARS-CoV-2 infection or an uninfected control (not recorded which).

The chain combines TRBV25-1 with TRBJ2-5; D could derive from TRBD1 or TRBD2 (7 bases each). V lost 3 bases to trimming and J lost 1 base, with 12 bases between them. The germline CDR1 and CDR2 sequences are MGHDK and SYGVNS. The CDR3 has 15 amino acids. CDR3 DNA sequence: TGTGCCAGCAGTGAGGGAGGGACAGTCCAAGAGACCCAGTACTTC. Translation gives CASSEGGTVQETQYF.

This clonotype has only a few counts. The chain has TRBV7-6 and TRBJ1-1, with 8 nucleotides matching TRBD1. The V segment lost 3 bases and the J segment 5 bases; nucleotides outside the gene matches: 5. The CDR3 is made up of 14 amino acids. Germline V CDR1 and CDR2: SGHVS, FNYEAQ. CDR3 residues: CASSLDREVTEAFF. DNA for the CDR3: TGTGCCAGCAGCTTGGACAGGGAGGTTACTGAAGCTTTCTTT. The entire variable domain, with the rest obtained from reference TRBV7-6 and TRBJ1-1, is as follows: GAGVSQSPRYKVTKRGQDVALRCDPISGHVSLYWYRQALGQGPEFLTYFNYEAQQDKSGLPNDRFSAERPEGSISTLTIQRTEQRDSAMYRCASSLDREVTEAFFGQGTRLTVV.

The CDR3 is CASSLTGTGNYEQYF. As DNA, the CDR3 is TGTGCCAGCAGCCTGACCGGGACAGGGAACTACGAGCAGTACTTC. The J gene is TRBJ2-7, the V gene TRBV6-6, with 9 bases that match TRBD1. The trim removed 6 bases at V and 3 bases at J, leaving 9 bases unmatched. Germline V gives CDR1 MNHNY, CDR2 SVGAGI (reference sequence). The length of the CDR3 is 15 residues.

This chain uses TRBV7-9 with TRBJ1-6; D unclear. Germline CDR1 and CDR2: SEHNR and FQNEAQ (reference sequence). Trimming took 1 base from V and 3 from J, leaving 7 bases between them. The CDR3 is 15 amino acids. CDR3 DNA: TGTGCCAGCAGCTTAGAAACGCTCTATAATTCACCCCTCCACTTT. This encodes CASSLETLYNSPLHF.

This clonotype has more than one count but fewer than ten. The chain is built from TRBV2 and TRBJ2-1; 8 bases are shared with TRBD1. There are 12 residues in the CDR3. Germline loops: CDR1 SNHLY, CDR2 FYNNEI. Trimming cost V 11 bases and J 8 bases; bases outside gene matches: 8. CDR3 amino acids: CASGTGIHEQFF. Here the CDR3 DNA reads TGTGCCTCCGGGACAGGCATCCATGAGCAGTTCTTC.

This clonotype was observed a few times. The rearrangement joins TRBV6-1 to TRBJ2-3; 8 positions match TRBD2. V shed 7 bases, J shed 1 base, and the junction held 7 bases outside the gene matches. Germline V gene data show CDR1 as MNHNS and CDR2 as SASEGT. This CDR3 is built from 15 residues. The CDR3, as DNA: TGTGCCAGCATTCTCAGCGGGGGACGCACAGATACGCAGTATTTT. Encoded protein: CASILSGGRTDTQYF.

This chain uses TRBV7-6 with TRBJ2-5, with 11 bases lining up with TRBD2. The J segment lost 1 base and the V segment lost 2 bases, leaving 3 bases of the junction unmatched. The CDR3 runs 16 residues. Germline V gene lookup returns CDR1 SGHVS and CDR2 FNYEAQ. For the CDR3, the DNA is TGTGCCAGCAGCTTACGACTAGCGGGGCTCCAAGAGACCCAGTACTTC. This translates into CASSLRLAGLQETQYF. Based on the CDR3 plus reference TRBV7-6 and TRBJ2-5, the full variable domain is GAGVSQSPRYKVTKRGQDVALRCDPISGHVSLYWYRQALGQGPEFLTYFNYEAQQDKSGLPNDRFSAERPEGSISTLTIQRTEQRDSAMYRCASSLRLAGLQETQYFGPGTRLLVL.

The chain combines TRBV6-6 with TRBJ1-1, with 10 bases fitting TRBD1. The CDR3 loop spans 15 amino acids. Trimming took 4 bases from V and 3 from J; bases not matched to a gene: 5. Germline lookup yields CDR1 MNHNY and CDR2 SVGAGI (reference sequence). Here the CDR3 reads CASSLRDRGYTEAFF. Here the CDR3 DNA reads TGTGCCAGCAGTTTACGGGACAGGGGATACACTGAAGCTTTCTTT.

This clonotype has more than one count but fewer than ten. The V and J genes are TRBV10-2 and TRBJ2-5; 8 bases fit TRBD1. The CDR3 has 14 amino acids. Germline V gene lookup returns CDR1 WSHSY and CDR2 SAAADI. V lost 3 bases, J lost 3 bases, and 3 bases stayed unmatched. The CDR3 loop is CASSEPGGKETQYF. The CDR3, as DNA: TGCGCCAGCAGTGAACCAGGGGGCAAAGAGACCCAGTACTTC.

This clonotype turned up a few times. As DNA, the CDR3 is TGCAGTGCGAAAGGGCAGGGACAAGCTTTCTTT. Translated: CSAKGQGQAFF. The chain combines TRBV20-1 with TRBJ1-1, with D maybe TRBD1 (5 bases). The V gene's germline CDR1 is DFQATT and CDR2 SNEGSKA (reference sequence). CDR3 size: 11 residues. The V gene lost 6 bases and the J gene lost 9 bases, with 14 bases spanning the gap.

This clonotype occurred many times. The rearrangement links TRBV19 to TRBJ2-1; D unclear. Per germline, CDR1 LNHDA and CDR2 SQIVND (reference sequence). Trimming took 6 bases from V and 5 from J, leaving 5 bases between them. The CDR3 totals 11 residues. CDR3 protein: CASRKNNEQFF. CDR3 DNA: TGTGCCAGTAGGAAGAACAATGAGCAGTTCTTC.

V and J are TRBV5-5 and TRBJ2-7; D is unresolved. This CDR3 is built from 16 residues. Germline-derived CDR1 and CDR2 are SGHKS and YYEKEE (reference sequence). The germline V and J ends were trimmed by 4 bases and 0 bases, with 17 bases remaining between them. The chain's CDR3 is CASSPAPGWTSYEQYF. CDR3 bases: TGTGCCAGCAGCCCTGCCCCCGGTTGGACCTCCTACGAGCAGTACTTC.

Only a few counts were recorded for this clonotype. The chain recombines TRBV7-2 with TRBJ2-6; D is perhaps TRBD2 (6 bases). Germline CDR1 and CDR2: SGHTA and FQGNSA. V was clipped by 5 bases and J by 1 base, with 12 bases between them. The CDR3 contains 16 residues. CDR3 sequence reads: CASSQFGGSGANVLTF. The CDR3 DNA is TGTGCCAGCAGCCAATTCGGAGGGTCTGGGGCCAACGTCCTGACTTTC.

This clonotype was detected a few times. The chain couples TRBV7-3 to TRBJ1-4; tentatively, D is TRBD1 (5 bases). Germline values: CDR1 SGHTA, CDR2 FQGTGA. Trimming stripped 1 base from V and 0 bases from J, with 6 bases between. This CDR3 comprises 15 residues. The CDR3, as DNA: TGTGCCAGCAGCTTAAGGGACGCAACTAATGAAAAACTGTTTTTT. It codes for CASSLRDATNEKLFF.

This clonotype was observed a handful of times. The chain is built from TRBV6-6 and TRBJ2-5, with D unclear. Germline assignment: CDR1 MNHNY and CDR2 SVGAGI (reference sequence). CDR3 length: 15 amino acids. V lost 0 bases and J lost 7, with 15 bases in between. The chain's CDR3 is CASSYSSSPLGTQYF. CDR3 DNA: TGTGCCAGCAGTTACTCATCGAGTCCTTTGGGGACCCAGTACTTC.

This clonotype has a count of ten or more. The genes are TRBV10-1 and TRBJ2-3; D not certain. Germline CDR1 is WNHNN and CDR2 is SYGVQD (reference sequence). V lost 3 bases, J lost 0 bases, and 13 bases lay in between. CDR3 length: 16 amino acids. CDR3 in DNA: TGCGCCAGCAGTGATCTGACGTCCACTAGCACAGATACGCAGTATTTT. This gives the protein CASSDLTSTSTDTQYF.

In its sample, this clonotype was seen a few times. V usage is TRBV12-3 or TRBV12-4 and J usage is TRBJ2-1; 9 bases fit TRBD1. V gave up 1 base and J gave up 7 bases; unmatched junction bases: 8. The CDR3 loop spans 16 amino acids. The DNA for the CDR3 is TGTGCCAGCAGTTTAGATGTCGGACAGGGGAATAATGAGCAGTTCTTC. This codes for CASSLDVGQGNNEQFF.

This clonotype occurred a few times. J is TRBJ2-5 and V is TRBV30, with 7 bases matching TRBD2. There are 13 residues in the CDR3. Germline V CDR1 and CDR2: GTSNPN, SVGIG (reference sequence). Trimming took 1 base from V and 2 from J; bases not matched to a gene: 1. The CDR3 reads CAWSGLAQETQYF. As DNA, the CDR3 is TGTGCCTGGAGTGGACTAGCTCAAGAGACCCAGTACTTC.

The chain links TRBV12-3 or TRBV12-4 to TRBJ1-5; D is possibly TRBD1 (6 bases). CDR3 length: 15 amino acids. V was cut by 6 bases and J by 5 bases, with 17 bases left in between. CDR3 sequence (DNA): TGTGCCAGCAGCGTACAGGGAAGCAAGCATCAGCCCCAGCATTTT. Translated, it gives CASSVQGSKHQPQHF.

CDR3 loop: CASSYSAKNIQYF. The CDR3 DNA is TGTGCCAGCAGTTACTCGGCCAAAAACATTCAGTACTTC. The chain joins TRBV6-6 to TRBJ2-4; D is uncertain. With 0 bases removed from V and 1 base from J, the gap between germline ends came to 1 base. Germline loops: CDR1 MNHNY, CDR2 SVGAGI (reference sequence). This CDR3 comprises 13 residues.

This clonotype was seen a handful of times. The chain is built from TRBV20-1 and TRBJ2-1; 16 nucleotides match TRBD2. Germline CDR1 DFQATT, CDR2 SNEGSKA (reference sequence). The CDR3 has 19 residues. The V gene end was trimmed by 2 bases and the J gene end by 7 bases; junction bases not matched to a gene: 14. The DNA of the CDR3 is TGCAGTGCTAGATCCTCCGGGACTAGCGGGGGGGCTGGGTGGAATGAGCAGTTCTTC. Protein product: CSARSSGTSGGAGWNEQFF.

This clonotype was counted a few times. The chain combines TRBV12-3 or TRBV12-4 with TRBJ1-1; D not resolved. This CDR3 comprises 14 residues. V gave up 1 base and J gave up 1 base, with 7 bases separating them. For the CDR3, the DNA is TGTGCCAGCAGTTTAGAGTACGGGAACACTGAAGCTTTCTTT. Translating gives CASSLEYGNTEAFF.

The CDR3 loop reads CASSIGGPLPYNEQFF. The CDR3 region has the DNA TGTGCCAGTAGTATAGGGGGCCCCCTTCCTTACAATGAGCAGTTCTTC. The V call is TRBV19, the J call TRBJ2-1, with D possibly TRBD1 on 5 matching bases. The CDR3 runs to 16 residues. Trimming removed 1 base at V and 4 bases at J, with 14 bases between. Germline CDR1 reads LNHDA; CDR2 reads SQIVND (reference sequence).

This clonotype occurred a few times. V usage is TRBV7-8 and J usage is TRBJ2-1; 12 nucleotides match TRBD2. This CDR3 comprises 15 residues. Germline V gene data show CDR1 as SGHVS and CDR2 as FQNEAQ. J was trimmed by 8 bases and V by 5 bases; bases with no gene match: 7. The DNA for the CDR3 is TGTGCCAGCAGCCCTACTAGCGGGGGGATCTATGAGCAGTTCTTC. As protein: CASSPTSGGIYEQFF.

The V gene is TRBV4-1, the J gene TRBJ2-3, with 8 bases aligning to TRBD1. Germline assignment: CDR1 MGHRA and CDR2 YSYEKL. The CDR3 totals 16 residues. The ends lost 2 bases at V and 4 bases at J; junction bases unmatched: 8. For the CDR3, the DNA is TGCGCCAGCAGCCAACCCTTACGACAGGGGTCAGATACGCAGTATTTT. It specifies CASSQPLRQGSDTQYF.

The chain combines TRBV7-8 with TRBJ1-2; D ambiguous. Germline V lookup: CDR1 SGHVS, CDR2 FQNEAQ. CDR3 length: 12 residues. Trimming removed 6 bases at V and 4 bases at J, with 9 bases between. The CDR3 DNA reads TGTGCCAGCAGGCCATTGGGCTATGGCTACACCTTC. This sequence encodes CASRPLGYGYTF. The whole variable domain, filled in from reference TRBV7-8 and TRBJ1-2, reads GAGVSQSPRYKVAKRGQDVALRCDPISGHVSLFWYQQALGQGPEFLTYFQNEAQLDKSGLPSDRFFAERPEGSVSTLKIQRTQQEDSAVYLCASRPLGYGYTFGSGTRLTVV.

CDR3: CATSARQSALAKNIQYF. CDR3 DNA sequence: TGTGCCACCAGCGCCAGACAGAGTGCCCTAGCCAAAAACATTCAGTACTTC. The rearrangement links TRBV15 to TRBJ2-4; tentatively, D is TRBD1 (5 bases). V gave up 5 bases and J gave up 0 bases, with 17 bases separating them. Per the germline V gene, CDR1 is LNHNV and CDR2 is YYDKDF (reference sequence). The CDR3 extends over 17 amino acids.

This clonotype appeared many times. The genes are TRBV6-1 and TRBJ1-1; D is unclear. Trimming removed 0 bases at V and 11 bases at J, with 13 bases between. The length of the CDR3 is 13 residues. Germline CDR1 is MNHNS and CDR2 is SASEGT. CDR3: CASSEAGRQAAFF. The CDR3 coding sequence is TGTGCCAGCAGTGAAGCGGGAAGGCAGGCCGCTTTCTTT.

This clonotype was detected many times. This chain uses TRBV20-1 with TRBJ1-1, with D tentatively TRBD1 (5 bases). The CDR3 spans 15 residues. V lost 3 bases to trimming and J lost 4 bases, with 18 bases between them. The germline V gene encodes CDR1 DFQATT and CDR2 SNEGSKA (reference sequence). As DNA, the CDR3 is TGCAGTGCTAGCCGGGGACGGGGTATAGGCACTGAAGCTTTCTTT. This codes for CSASRGRGIGTEAFF.

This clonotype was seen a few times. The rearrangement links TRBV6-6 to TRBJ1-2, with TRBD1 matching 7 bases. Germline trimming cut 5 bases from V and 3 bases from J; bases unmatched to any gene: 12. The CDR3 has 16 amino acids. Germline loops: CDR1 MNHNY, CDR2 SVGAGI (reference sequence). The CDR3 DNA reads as TGTGCCAGCAGTCAACCGGGACAGAATCCTTACTATGGCTACACCTTC. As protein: CASSQPGQNPYYGYTF.